This entry lists 6 T cell receptor beta chains sequenced from one sample in a study of shared clonotypes between healthy human individuals. Libraries were prepared by immunoSEQ multiplex PCR; TCRdb keeps only in-frame clonotypes and omits some of them. The repertoire holds around 1 million clones, with 60% to 85% as singletons. The sample was memory CD4+ T cells sorted from blood. As to subset: CD45RA-negative fraction. The receptors were sampled from a man between 18 and 35 years old in good health.

The chain employs TRBV5-1 and TRBJ1-6, with no clear D. The CDR3 covers 14 residues. V was trimmed by 6 bases and J by 8 bases, leaving 15 bases between them. CDR1 SGHRS and CDR2 YFSETQ come from the germline V gene. DNA for the CDR3: TGCGCCAGCACCACGGGGTATCTAGATTCACCCCTCCACTTT. Protein: CASTTGYLDSPLHF.

This chain uses TRBV30 with TRBJ2-2, with D perhaps TRBD2 (6 bases). The CDR3 is made up of 20 amino acids. Looked up from germline, CDR1 is GTSNPN and CDR2 is SVGIG (reference sequence). The V gene lost 0 bases and the J gene lost 0 bases, with 23 bases spanning the gap. CDR3 amino acids: CAWSVGGGTPFPPNTGELFF. CDR3 nucleotide sequence: TGTGCCTGGAGTGTGGGGGGAGGTACCCCTTTCCCCCCGAACACCGGGGAGCTGTTTTTT.

The V gene is TRBV28, the J gene TRBJ2-1; D possibly corresponds to TRBD1 (6 bases). Germline lookup yields CDR1 MDHEN and CDR2 SYDVKM. The CDR3 has 16 residues. The V end lost 1 base, the J end lost 0 bases, and 10 bases lay between the germline ends. CDR3 in amino acids: CASSLSGANSYNEQFF. In nucleotides, the CDR3 is TGTGCCAGCAGTTTATCAGGGGCCAACTCCTACAATGAGCAGTTCTTC.

V usage is TRBV10-3 and J usage is TRBJ2-5; 8 bases line up with TRBD2. Unmatched junction bases numbered 2, after V lost 2 bases and J lost 6 bases. CDR3 length equals 13 residues. The germline gives CDR1 ENHRY, CDR2 SYGVKD. This chain's CDR3 is CAISERGGQTQYF. As DNA, the CDR3 is TGTGCCATCAGTGAGCGGGGGGGACAGACCCAGTACTTC.

J is TRBJ1-6 and V is TRBV6-1; tentative D call: TRBD1 (6 bases). Germline assignment: CDR1 MNHNS and CDR2 SASEGT. There are 15 residues in the CDR3. The germline V and J ends were trimmed by 5 bases and 9 bases, with 17 bases remaining between them. CDR3: CASSTTGKRVSPLHF. The CDR3 DNA sequence: TGTGCCAGCAGTACTACAGGGAAAAGGGTTTCACCCCTCCACTTT.

This chain connects TRBV7-8 to TRBJ2-7; maybe TRBD2 (5 bases). Trimming left V 4 bases short and J 3 bases short, with 13 bases between. Germline V gives CDR1 SGHVS, CDR2 FQNEAQ. This CDR3 is built from 14 residues. CDR3 sequence reads: CASSSTVGNYEQYF. The CDR3 nucleotides read TGTGCCAGCAGCTCCACGGTCGGGAACTACGAGCAGTACTTC. Variable domain in full (rest from reference TRBV7-8 and TRBJ2-7): GAGVSQSPRYKVAKRGQDVALRCDPISGHVSLFWYQQALGQGPEFLTYFQNEAQLDKSGLPSDRFFAERPEGSVSTLKIQRTQQEDSAVYLCASSSTVGNYEQYFGPGTRLTVT.